The 32 T cell receptor beta chains in this list originate from one sample, sequenced in a study of control samples from healthy donors and cancer patients. The protocol was immunoSEQ multiplex PCR, while the TCRdb copy is restricted to in-frame clones and leaves out a portion. The repertoire holds about 14,000 clones, about 75% seen once, with 7.5% to 9% in the top ten. The source material was formalin-fixed, paraffin-embedded tissue. The origin of the receptors is a male donor with melanoma.

This clone was seen only once. The V gene is TRBV9, the J gene TRBJ2-2; 7 nucleotides agree with TRBD2. The germline V gene has CDR1 SGDLS and CDR2 YYNGEE. There are 16 residues in the CDR3. The V and J ends lost 4 bases and 3 bases, in that order; junction bases with no gene match: 9. This CDR3 is CASSPRGSGHTGELFF. The CDR3 DNA sequence: TGTGCCAGCAGCCCCCGGGGTAGCGGGCACACCGGGGAGCTGTTTTTT.

V gene TRBV14 combines with J gene TRBJ2-3, with TRBD2 as a possible D gene (6 bases). The CDR3 is 13 residues long. Trimming stripped 3 bases from V and 10 bases from J, with 14 bases between. Looked up from germline, CDR1 is SGHDN and CDR2 is FVKESK. The CDR3 nucleotides read TGTGCCAGCAGCCAGGCCGCGGGGATATCGCAGTATTTT. Encoded protein: CASSQAAGISQYF.

The chain joins TRBV19 to TRBJ1-2; no definite D call. This CDR3 is built from 14 residues. Germline CDR1 is LNHDA and CDR2 is SQIVND (reference sequence). Deletions cut 1 base from V and 7 bases from J, with 13 bases between. CDR3 bases: TGTGCCAGTAGTATAGTCGCAGCCCCGGCTGGCTACACCTTC. Translating gives CASSIVAAPAGYTF.

The rearrangement links TRBV5-1 to TRBJ2-1; TRBD1 aligns across 7 bases. CDR1 is SGHRS and CDR2 is YFSETQ in the germline V gene. The CDR3 consists of 13 residues. Trimming removed 4 bases from V and 6 bases from J; junction bases left unmatched: 4. In nucleotides, the CDR3 is TGCGCCAGCAGCCCGACAGGGAGCAATGAGCAGTTCTTC. As protein: CASSPTGSNEQFF. The full variable domain, in which reference TRBV5-1 and TRBJ2-1 provide the parts outside the CDR3, is KAGVTQTPRYLIKTRGQQVTLSCSPISGHRSVSWYQQTPGQGLQFLFEYFSETQRNKGNFPGRFSGRQFSNSRSEMNVSTLELGDSALYLCASSPTGSNEQFFGPGTRLTVL.

J is TRBJ2-7 and V is TRBV5-6, with 10 positions matching TRBD2. There are 15 residues in the CDR3. The trim removed 4 bases at V and 0 bases at J, leaving 4 bases unmatched. The V gene's germline CDR1 is SGHDT and CDR2 YYEEEE. CDR3 sequence: CASSLGLAASYEQYF. The CDR3 nucleotides are TGTGCCAGCAGCCTAGGACTAGCGGCCTCCTACGAGCAGTACTTC.

This chain uses TRBV6-2 or TRBV6-3 with TRBJ2-3, with D perhaps assigned TRBD1 or TRBD2 (5 bases each). This CDR3 is built from 14 residues. V shed 4 bases and J shed 6 bases, with 14 bases lying between them. Germline CDR1 is MNHEY and CDR2 is SVGEGT. The CDR3, as DNA: TGTGCCAGCAGTTCGTGGGGGATACCGGATACGCAGTATTTT. Translated: CASSSWGIPDTQYF.

This chain joins TRBV18 and TRBJ2-7; 10 bases agree with TRBD1. CDR1 and CDR2 from the germline V gene are KGHSH and LQKENI. There are 16 residues in the CDR3. V lost 3 bases to trimming and J lost 5 bases; unmatched junction nucleotides: 10. The CDR3 bases are TGTGCCAGCTCACCCCTCGGGACAGGGGCAGCGGACGAGCAGTACTTC. This codes for CASSPLGTGAADEQYF.

The chain combines TRBV6-5 with TRBJ2-5, with TRBD2 as a possible D gene (7 bases). Trimming removed 6 bases at V and 9 bases at J, with 20 bases between. This CDR3 is 14 amino acids long. Germline CDR1 and CDR2: MNHEY and SVGAGI. The CDR3 here is CASSSGHREASQYF. The DNA for the CDR3 is TGTGCCAGCAGCTCGGGACACCGGGAGGCGTCCCAGTACTTC.

The chain combines TRBV12-3 or TRBV12-4 with TRBJ2-7; D is ambiguous. Trimming stripped 1 base from V and 3 bases from J, with 7 bases between. This CDR3 comprises 13 residues. CDR3 DNA: TGTGCCAGCAGTTTAGGGGATCTCTACGAGCAGTACTTC. Encoded protein: CASSLGDLYEQYF.

This chain joins TRBV7-8 and TRBJ2-7; 8 bases agree with TRBD1. The germline CDR1 and CDR2 sequences are SGHVS and FQNEAQ. Trimming at V came to 4 bases and at J to 0 bases, leaving 8 bases not matched to a gene. The CDR3 has 16 amino acids. This chain's CDR3 is CASSYPRDRLSYEQYF. CDR3 nucleotide sequence: TGTGCCAGCAGCTATCCCCGGGACAGGCTCTCCTACGAGCAGTACTTC.

The rearrangement links TRBV11-2 to TRBJ1-4; D is undetermined. V lost 3 bases, J lost 8 bases, and 19 bases lay in between. CDR3 length: 16 residues. Germline V lookup: CDR1 SGHAT, CDR2 FQNNGV. The CDR3 DNA sequence: TGTGCCAGCAGCTTTAACGTCCGGGGTGGTAACGAAAAACTGTTTTTT. Amino acid sequence: CASSFNVRGGNEKLFF. Drawing the rest from reference TRBV11-2 and TRBJ1-4, the complete variable domain is EAGVAQSPRYKIIEKRQSVAFWCNPISGHATLYWYQQILGQGPKLLIQFQNNGVVDDSQLPKDRFSAERLKGVDSTLKIQPAKLEDSAVYLCASSFNVRGGNEKLFFGSGTQLSVL.

This clone has only one observation. The genes are TRBV7-6 and TRBJ2-7; TRBD1 matches 7 bases. The CDR3 contains 15 residues. Germline assignment: CDR1 SGHVS and CDR2 FNYEAQ. V was pared by 3 bases and J by 0 bases, with 5 bases of the junction left unmatched. CDR3 amino acids: CASSLAGDSSYEQYF. CDR3 DNA sequence: TGTGCCAGCAGCTTGGCTGGGGACAGCTCCTACGAGCAGTACTTC.

This clone was detected only once. The gene calls are TRBV5-8 and TRBJ1-5; D call uncertain. CDR1 is SGHTS, CDR2 YDEGEE, per germline. V lost 6 bases to trimming and J lost 5 bases, with 21 bases between them. This CDR3 region has 16 residues. The CDR3 DNA reads TGTGCCAGCACCCCATTCTCGTCCAGGACCGATCAGCCCCAGCATTTT. Its translation is CASTPFSSRTDQPQHF.

This sequence joins TRBV4-3 and TRBJ2-1, with D maybe TRBD1 (5 bases). Looked up from germline, CDR1 is LGHNA and CDR2 is YSLEER. CDR3 size: 17 residues. V was clipped by 4 bases and J by 2 bases, with 18 bases between them. The CDR3 sequence: CASSPRLGAAAYNEQFF. CDR3 sequence (DNA): TGCGCCAGCAGCCCCCGGCTTGGGGCGGCGGCCTACAATGAGCAGTTCTTC.

This chain uses TRBV2 with TRBJ2-2; unclear D gene. Trimming left V 0 bases short and J 0 bases short, with 14 bases between. Germline-derived CDR1 and CDR2 are SNHLY and FYNNEI. This CDR3 contains 18 residues. CDR3 loop: CASSEASELTANTGELFF. The CDR3 coding sequence is TGTGCCAGCAGTGAAGCGAGCGAGTTGACGGCGAACACCGGGGAGCTGTTTTTT.

This clone has more than one count but fewer than ten. The chain recombines TRBV19 with TRBJ1-2; TRBD1 matches at 7 bases. V shed 5 bases, J shed 4 bases, and the junction held 10 bases outside the gene matches. CDR1 is LNHDA, CDR2 SQIVND, per germline (reference sequence). This CDR3 contains 15 residues. The CDR3 reads CASSAGQAAPYGYTF. The CDR3 region has the DNA TGTGCCAGTAGTGCTGGACAGGCCGCCCCCTATGGCTACACCTTC.

The chain employs TRBV7-9 and TRBJ1-2; D possibly corresponds to TRBD1 (6 bases). The germline CDR1 and CDR2 sequences are SEHNR and FQNEAQ (reference sequence). The V end lost 9 bases, the J end lost 4 bases, and 21 bases lay between the germline ends. The CDR3 contains 15 residues. Written as DNA, the CDR3 is TGTGCCAGTTTTGGGGCGGGGACACCGGGCTATGGCTACACCTTC. Protein product: CASFGAGTPGYGYTF.

As regards this clone: The junction does not match germline at one end; this may be a read error. The chain recombines TRBV5-6 with TRBJ2-2; tentative D call: TRBD2 (5 bases). Germline CDR1 reads SGHDT; CDR2 reads YYEEEE. The CDR3 sequence is 12 residues long. Here the CDR3 DNA reads TGTGCCAGCAACAAGCGTCCCCGGGGAGCTGTTTTT. As protein: CASNKRPRGAVF.

In regard to this clone: A much larger clone sits a single nucleotide away, making a read error possible. The chain carries TRBV9 and TRBJ2-3; no definite D call. The CDR3 runs to 13 residues. CDR1 and CDR2 (germline): SGDLS, YYNGEE. The CDR3 coding sequence is TGTGCCAACAGCGTCGAGCCCGCAGATACGCAGTATTTT. Residues: CANSVEPADTQYF.

The chain joins TRBV19 to TRBJ2-7; D might be TRBD1 (6 bases). Trimming removed 0 bases at V and 6 bases at J, with 9 bases between. CDR1 and CDR2 from the germline V gene are LNHDA and SQIVND (reference sequence). The CDR3 loop spans 13 amino acids. The CDR3 reads CASSIDQGREQYF. CDR3 in DNA: TGTGCCAGTAGTATAGATCAGGGGCGCGAGCAGTACTTC.

CDR3 amino acids: CASTGTGNQPQHF. CDR3 nucleotides: TGTGCCAGCACCGGGACAGGGAACCAGCCCCAGCATTTT. The gene calls are TRBV6-6 and TRBJ1-5, with 9 bases matching TRBD1. Germline CDR1 MNHNY, CDR2 SVGAGI (reference sequence). This CDR3 is built from 13 residues. V dropped 7 bases and J dropped 7; count of bases not matched to a gene: 5.

The rearrangement uses TRBV5-1 and TRBJ1-2, with TRBD1 as a possible D gene (6 bases). The CDR3 loop spans 15 amino acids. Germline V gene sequence: CDR1 SGHRS, CDR2 YFSETQ. Trimming took 0 bases from V and 4 from J, leaving 13 bases between them. The chain's CDR3 is CASSLESGAVYGYTF. The DNA for the CDR3 is TGCGCCAGCAGCTTGGAGTCAGGGGCAGTCTATGGCTACACCTTC.

The genes are TRBV6-5 and TRBJ1-6; the D gene is possibly TRBD1 (5 bases). This CDR3 comprises 14 residues. CDR1 is MNHEY and CDR2 is SVGAGI in the germline V gene. V shed 5 bases and J shed 7 bases, with 12 bases lying between them. CDR3 amino acids: CASSPRGENSPLHF. The CDR3 nucleotides are TGTGCCAGCAGTCCAAGGGGAGAGAATTCACCCCTCCACTTT.

This clone appeared a single time. Written as DNA, the CDR3 is TGTGCCAGCAGTACGAGGGGGAATACGCAGTATTTT. Translation: CASSTRGNTQYF. The genes are TRBV6-5 and TRBJ2-3; tentatively, D is TRBD1 (6 bases). V lost 5 bases, J lost 7 bases, and 10 bases lay in between. Germline CDR1 MNHEY, CDR2 SVGAGI. CDR3 size: 12 residues.

This rearrangement joins TRBV19 to TRBJ2-5, with 7 bases matching TRBD1. This CDR3 has 16 amino acids. Germline assignment: CDR1 LNHDA and CDR2 SQIVND (reference sequence). V dropped 4 bases and J dropped 5; count of bases not matched to a gene: 13. The CDR3 spells CASSTFLRQGGETQYF. As DNA, the CDR3 is TGTGCCAGTAGTACCTTCTTACGACAGGGTGGGGAGACCCAGTACTTC. Looking up the rest from reference TRBV19 and TRBJ2-5 gives the full variable domain: DGGITQSPKYLFRKEGQNVTLSCEQNLNHDAMYWYRQDPGQGLRLIYYSQIVNDFQKGDIAEGYSVSREKKESFPLTVTSAQKNPTAFYLCASSTFLRQGGETQYFGPGTRLLVL.

The V gene is TRBV14, the J gene TRBJ1-1; D ambiguous. Trimming removed 6 bases at V and 0 bases at J, with 8 bases between. The CDR3 runs 13 residues. Germline V gene sequence: CDR1 SGHDN, CDR2 FVKESK. The CDR3 DNA follows: TGTGCCAGCAGGCAAAACTTGAACACTGAAGCTTTCTTT. Its protein product is CASRQNLNTEAFF.

The V and J genes are TRBV14 and TRBJ2-7; 8 nucleotides line up with TRBD1. This CDR3 has 12 amino acids. The J segment lost 9 bases and the V segment lost 3 bases, leaving 4 bases of the junction unmatched. Germline lookup yields CDR1 SGHDN and CDR2 FVKESK. CDR3 sequence reads: CASSHSGGGQYF. The CDR3 nucleotides read TGTGCCAGCAGCCATTCAGGGGGCGGGCAGTACTTC.

J is TRBJ2-5 and V is TRBV7-2; TRBD2 is a possible D gene (6 bases). The CDR3 consists of 13 residues. Germline CDR1 SGHTA, CDR2 FQGNSA. Trimming took 6 bases from V and 5 from J, leaving 13 bases between them. The CDR3 reads CASSFSGGETQYF. For the CDR3, the DNA is TGTGCCAGCAGTTTCAGTGGAGGGGAGACCCAGTACTTC.

The V call is TRBV2, the J call TRBJ1-6, with no clear D. Trimming left V 6 bases short and J 7 bases short, with 10 bases between. CDR3 length: 13 residues. CDR1 is SNHLY, CDR2 FYNNEI, per germline. The CDR3 protein is CASRRDSNSPLHF. Written as DNA, the CDR3 is TGTGCCAGCAGACGGGATAGCAATTCACCCCTCCACTTT. Full variable domain (missing parts from reference TRBV2 and TRBJ1-6): EPEVTQTPSHQVTQMGQEVILRCVPISNHLYFYWYRQILGQKVEFLVSFYNNEISEKSEIFDDQFSVERPDGSNFTLKIRSTKLEDSAMYFCASRRDSNSPLHFGNGTRLTVT.

The genes are TRBV6-5 and TRBJ2-1, with no clear D. CDR1 is MNHEY, CDR2 SVGAGI, per germline. The length of the CDR3 is 15 residues. Trimming cost V 0 bases and J 8 bases, with 14 bases left between them. The CDR3 DNA reads TGTGCCAGCAGTTACTCGACGAGTAGGGCTGATGAGCAGTTCTTC. It translates to CASSYSTSRADEQFF.

This clone was counted only a few times. The chain links TRBV30 to TRBJ1-5; unclear D gene. CDR3 length equals 16 residues. The V end lost 0 bases, the J end lost 7 bases, and 19 bases lay between the germline ends. The germline gives CDR1 GTSNPN, CDR2 SVGIG (reference sequence). This CDR3 reads CAWSVSGSTLRQPQHF. The CDR3 DNA sequence: TGTGCCTGGAGTGTATCGGGCAGTACCCTCCGCCAGCCCCAGCATTTT.

V and J are TRBV28 and TRBJ2-1; 8 nucleotides line up with TRBD2. The germline V gene encodes CDR1 MDHEN and CDR2 SYDVKM. With 2 bases clipped from V and 13 bases from J, the junction kept 1 base outside the gene matches. This CDR3 is built from 11 residues. Here the CDR3 reads CASSLAGGQFF. The CDR3 DNA is TGTGCCAGCAGTTTAGCGGGGGGCCAGTTCTTC. Based on the CDR3 plus reference TRBV28 and TRBJ2-1, the full variable domain is DVKVTQSSRYLVKRTGEKVFLECVQDMDHENMFWYRQDPGLGLRLIYFSYDVKMKEKGDIPEGYSVSREKKERFSLILESASTNQTSMYLCASSLAGGQFFGPGTRLTVL.